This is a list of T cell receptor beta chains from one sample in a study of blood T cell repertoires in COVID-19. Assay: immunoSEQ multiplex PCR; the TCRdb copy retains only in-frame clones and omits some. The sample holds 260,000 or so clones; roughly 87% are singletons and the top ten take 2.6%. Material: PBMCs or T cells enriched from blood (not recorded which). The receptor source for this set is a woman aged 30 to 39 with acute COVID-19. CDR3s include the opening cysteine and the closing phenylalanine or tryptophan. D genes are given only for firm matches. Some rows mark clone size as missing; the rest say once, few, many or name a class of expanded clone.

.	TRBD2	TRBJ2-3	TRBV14	CASSARLAGGVTDTQYF	TGTGCCAGCAGCGCCCGACTAGCGGGGGGCGTCACAGATACGCAGTATTTT
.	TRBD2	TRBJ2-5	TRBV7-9	CASSSLGAGGQETQYF	TGTGCCAGCAGCTCGCTCGGAGCGGGGGGGCAAGAGACCCAGTACTTC
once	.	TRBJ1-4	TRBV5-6	CASSSGQTNEKLFF	TGTGCCAGCAGCTCCGGACAGACAAATGAAAAACTGTTTTTT
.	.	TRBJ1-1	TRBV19	CASRPGQMNTEAFF	TGTGCCAGTAGGCCTGGACAGATGAACACTGAAGCTTTCTTT
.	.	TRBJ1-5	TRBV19	CASSIIVWGPSGSNQPQHF	TGTGCCAGTAGTATAATTGTTTGGGGGCCCTCGGGAAGCAATCAGCCCCAGCATTTT
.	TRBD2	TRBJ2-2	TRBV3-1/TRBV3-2	CASSQVAGHTGELFF	TGTGCCAGCAGCCAGGTAGCGGGGCACACCGGGGAGCTGTTTTTT
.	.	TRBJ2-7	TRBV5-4	CASSLGVGGYEQYF	TGTGCCAGCAGCCTGGGGGTCGGGGGCTACGAGCAGTACTTC
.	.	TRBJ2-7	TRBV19	CASSPTTNYEQYF	TGTGCCAGTAGCCCAACGACAAACTACGAGCAGTACTTC
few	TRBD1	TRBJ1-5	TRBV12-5	CASAPDRNQPQHF	TGTGCTAGTGCCCCGGACAGGAATCAGCCCCAGCATTTT
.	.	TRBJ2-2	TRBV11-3	CASSLERGGELFF	TGTGCCAGCAGCTTAGAGCGAGGCGGGGAGCTGTTTTTT
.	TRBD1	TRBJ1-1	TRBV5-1	CASSLEHRGNTEAFF	TGCGCCAGCAGCTTGGAGCACAGGGGAAACACTGAAGCTTTCTTT
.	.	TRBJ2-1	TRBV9	CASSGPGWRGLNEQFF	TGTGCCAGCAGCGGCCCTGGCTGGCGGGGGCTTAATGAGCAGTTCTTC
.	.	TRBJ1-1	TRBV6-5	CASSRRGVMRAFF	TGTGCCAGCAGCCGCAGGGGAGTAATGAGAGCTTTCTTT
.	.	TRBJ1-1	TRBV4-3	CASSRTGYDTEAFF	TGCGCCAGCAGCCGAACAGGGTACGACACTGAAGCTTTCTTT
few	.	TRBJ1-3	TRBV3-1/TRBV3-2	CASSFSPGNTIYF	TGTGCCAGCAGCTTCAGTCCTGGAAACACCATATATTTT
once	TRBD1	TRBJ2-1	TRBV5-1	CASSKWGTGDDEQFF	TGCGCCAGCAGCAAATGGGGAACAGGGGATGATGAGCAGTTCTTC
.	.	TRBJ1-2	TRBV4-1	CASNSGGAYGYTF	TGCGCCAGCAACAGCGGCGGAGCTTATGGCTACACCTTC
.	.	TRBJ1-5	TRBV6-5	CATSFRTVGDQPQHF	TGTGCCACATCCTTTCGGACAGTGGGAGATCAGCCCCAGCATTTT
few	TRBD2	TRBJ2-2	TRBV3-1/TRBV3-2	CASSQWGLANTGELFF	TGTGCCAGCAGCCAATGGGGACTAGCGAACACCGGGGAGCTGTTTTTT
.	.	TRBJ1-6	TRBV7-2	CASSPPGRRWSSPLHF	TGTGCCAGCAGCCCCCCGGGGAGAAGATGGAGTTCACCCCTCCACTTT
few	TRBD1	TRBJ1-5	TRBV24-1	CATSDGTGGNQPQHF	TGTGCCACCAGTGATGGGACAGGAGGCAATCAGCCCCAGCATTTT
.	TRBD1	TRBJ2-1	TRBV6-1	CASSDGTGVENEQFF	TGTGCCAGCAGTGACGGGACAGGGGTTGAGAATGAGCAGTTCTTC
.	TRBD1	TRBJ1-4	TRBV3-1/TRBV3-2	CASGGPGQLATNEKLFF	TGTGCCAGCGGAGGCCCGGGACAGCTAGCAACTAATGAAAAACTGTTTTTT
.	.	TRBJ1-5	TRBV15	CATTPKGLPRGDRQPQHF	TGTGCCACCACCCCAAAAGGATTACCACGGGGGGATCGTCAGCCCCAGCATTTT
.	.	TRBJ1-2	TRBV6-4	CASSERDYGYTF	TGTGCCAGCAGTGAGAGGGACTATGGCTACACCTTC
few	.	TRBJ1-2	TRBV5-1	CASSLQAQEPNGYTF	TGCGCCAGCAGCTTGCAGGCCCAGGAACCCAATGGCTACACCTTC
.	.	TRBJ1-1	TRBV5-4	CASSFSGDTEAFF	TGTGCCAGCAGCTTCTCGGGGGACACTGAAGCTTTCTTT
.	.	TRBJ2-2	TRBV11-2	CASSPGPGELFF	TGTGCCAGCAGCCCCGGTCCCGGGGAGCTGTTTTTT
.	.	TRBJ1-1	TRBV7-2	CASSSLPWGTKNTEAFF	TGTGCCAGCAGCTCCCTACCCTGGGGGACAAAGAACACTGAAGCTTTCTTT
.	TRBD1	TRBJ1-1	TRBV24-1	CATSDSIHCPGRWDRFHEAFF	TGTGCCACCAGTGATTCCATCCACTGTCCGGGACGGTGGGACAGGTTCCATGAAGCTTTCTTT
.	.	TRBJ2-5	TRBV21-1	CASSSRDSGTQYF	TGTGCCAGCAGCTCGCGGGACTCCGGGACCCAGTACTTC
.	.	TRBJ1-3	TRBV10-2	CASKSVGSGNTIYF	TGCGCCAGCAAATCGGTTGGCTCTGGAAACACCATATATTTT
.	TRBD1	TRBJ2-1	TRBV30	CAWLPDRGINEQFF	TGTGCCTGGCTACCGGACAGGGGTATCAATGAGCAGTTCTTC
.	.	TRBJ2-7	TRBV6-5	CASTRGETGFSEQYF	TGTGCCAGCACACGCGGGGAGACAGGGTTCTCCGAGCAGTACTTC
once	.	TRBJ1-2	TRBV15	CATSRDRGRDRGYTF	TGTGCCACCAGCAGAGATAGGGGCAGGGATCGAGGCTACACCTTC
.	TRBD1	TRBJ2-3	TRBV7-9	CASSLTGGGTDTQYF	TGTGCCAGCAGCCTGACAGGGGGGGGGACAGATACGCAGTATTTT
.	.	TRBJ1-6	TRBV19	CASTTPRRGLDSPLHF	TGTGCCAGTACCACCCCGCGGCGGGGCTTGGATTCACCCCTCCACTTT
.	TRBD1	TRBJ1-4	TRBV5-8	CASRPWAGGEEKLFF	TGTGCCAGCAGACCTTGGGCAGGGGGTGAGGAAAAACTGTTTTTT
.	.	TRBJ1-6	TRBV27	CASSQVRDSPLHF	TGTGCCAGCAGCCAAGTCAGGGATTCACCCCTCCACTTT
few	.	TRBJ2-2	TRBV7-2	CASSWTGGNTGELFF	TGTGCCAGCAGCTGGACCGGGGGGAACACCGGGGAGCTGTTTTTT
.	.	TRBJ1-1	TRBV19	CASSGWSTEAFF	TGTGCCAGTAGTGGGTGGAGCACTGAAGCTTTCTTT